Below, 5 T cell receptor beta chains from the same sample are listed, as sequenced in a study of blood T cell repertoires in COVID-19. The method was immunoSEQ multiplex PCR; TCRdb's version includes in-frame clones alone and lacks a portion of them. This repertoire shows about 76,000 clones, 90% found once; its top ten account for 0.95% to 1.3%. Sequenced sample: peripheral blood. The receptors come from a woman in her forties or fifties in a cohort sampled during active COVID-19.

V is TRBV19 and J is TRBJ1-4, with 7 bases aligning to TRBD1. Germline-derived CDR1 and CDR2 are LNHDA and SQIVND (reference sequence). The CDR3 covers 14 residues. The V gene end was trimmed by 4 bases and the J gene end by 7 bases; junction bases not matched to a gene: 6. In DNA form, the CDR3 reads TGTGCCAGTAGTACCGGAGACAGGGCTGAAAAACTGTTTTTT. Translating gives CASSTGDRAEKLFF.

The V call is TRBV28, the J call TRBJ1-1, with D possibly TRBD1 on 5 matching bases. Per the germline V gene, CDR1 is MDHEN and CDR2 is SYDVKM. There are 15 residues in the CDR3. V lost 5 bases and J 1 base, leaving 14 bases between the germline ends. In DNA form, the CDR3 reads TGTGCCAGCAGTATCTGGGGAGGGGCGAACACTGAAGCTTTCTTT. It specifies CASSIWGGANTEAFF. The full variable domain, its missing parts supplied by reference TRBV28 and TRBJ1-1, is DVKVTQSSRYLVKRTGEKVFLECVQDMDHENMFWYRQDPGLGLRLIYFSYDVKMKEKGDIPEGYSVSREKKERFSLILESASTNQTSMYLCASSIWGGANTEAFFGQGTRLTVV.

The count of this clone is one. The chain uses TRBV24-1 and TRBJ2-1; possibly TRBD2 for D (6 bases). Germline loops: CDR1 KGHDR, CDR2 SFDVKD. V dropped 7 bases and J dropped 6 bases, with 18 bases sitting between them. The CDR3 is made up of 15 amino acids. The CDR3 bases are TGTGCCACCAGCCCCAAGGTGGCGACTAGCAATGAGCAGTTCTTC. Amino acid sequence: CATSPKVATSNEQFF.

This chain connects TRBV28 to TRBJ1-1, with a tentative D call TRBD1 (6 bases). The CDR3 length is 12 residues. Trimming cost V 10 bases and J 3 bases, with 12 bases left between them. Germline lookup yields CDR1 MDHEN and CDR2 SYDVKM. The CDR3 nucleotides are TGTGCCATATCTACAGGGCACACTGAAGCTTTCTTT. It codes for CAISTGHTEAFF.

The rearrangement uses TRBV2 and TRBJ2-7; the match to TRBD1 covers 9 bases. Germline V gene data show CDR1 as SNHLY and CDR2 as FYNNEI. V was pared by 5 bases and J by 6 bases, with 8 bases of the junction left unmatched. The CDR3 totals 14 residues. This chain's CDR3 is CASSTGTGSGEQYF. The CDR3 nucleotides are TGTGCCAGCAGTACCGGGACAGGGAGCGGCGAGCAGTACTTC.